This T cell receptor beta chain was sequenced for a study of Graves' ophthalmopathy and Graves' hyperthyroidism. Points from the study as a whole: Blood also contained most of the expanded thyroid clonotypes above 0.001 frequency. It was with roughly 71% sensitivity and about 72% specificity that the model predicted ophthalmopathy progression.

The sequenced template was RNA, covering the TCR beta CDR3 region. HTBI-primed RT-PCR formed the first round, and a multiplex PCR formed the second. TCRdb fed the multiplex PCR reads into MiXCR, producing one record per CDR3 protein. The table has about 1.1 million distinct CDR3 sequences, less than 45% seen once. This CDR3 region has 15 residues. Germline V gene sequence: CDR1 SGHKS, CDR2 YYEKEE (reference sequence). V was clipped by 2 bases and J by 2 bases; unmatched bases: 7. As diagnostic evidence, clinical symptoms, serum thyroxine, TRAb, thyroid ultrasound and orbital computed tomography were relied upon. This clonotype showed up many times. Antigen: not known.

The sample consisted of peripheral blood or thyroid tissue (not recorded which). The receptor comes from an adult man with Graves' hyperthyroidism. The J gene is TRBJ2-7, the V gene TRBV5-5; 7 nucleotides align to TRBD2. CDR3 loop: CASSLLAGAPYEQYF. The CDR3 region has the DNA TGTGCCAGCAGCTTACTGGCGGGAGCGCCCTACGAGCAGTACTTC.